This T cell receptor (beta chain) was documented in a study of T cell changes during pregnancy in multiple sclerosis (dated by TCRdb to 2018 to 2020). Context from the whole study: The study examined how the T cell repertoire changed over the course of pregnancy in women with multiple sclerosis.

Library preparation was by the immunoSEQ multiplex PCR assay. Held by TCRdb, this immuneACCESS table contains in-frame sequences only and omits some clones. Under half of the omission traces to an unresolved V gene where checked; the cause of the rest is unknown. The sample table records 85,000 to 90,000 clones; roughly 94% of these occur just once. The ten largest clones take up 1.5% to 2% of the sample. Including cysteine and phenylalanine, the CDR3 has 16 amino acids. The entry retains the CDR3 DNA only, 48 bases that are in frame from base 1. V loses 0 bases at its end and J loses 3 bases; junction bases beyond the gene matches: 5. Via the germline V gene, CDR1 is SGDLS and CDR2 YYNGEE. To note about this clone: The target of this receptor is not known. No per-base quality is available; no much larger clone lies one base away.

This sequence originates from a female donor in good health, enrolled as a control in a pregnancy study. Sequencing used peripheral blood, obtained after pregnancy. The chain was built from TRBV9 and TRBJ2-2, with 7 bases in between that match TRBD1. The DNA sequence follows: TGTGCCAGCAGCGTAGCAGGGGGAACGGACACCGGGGAGCTGTTTTTT. It is translated as CASSVAGGTDTGELFF.